The following is a TCR beta chain sequence with its context. Its matching antigen is unknown. The data belong to a study of cytomegalovirus exposure and HLA in healthy donors. Study information: An earlier analysis found around 100 million unique TCR beta sequences from approximately 190 million T cells. An early data release held some 85 million unique TCRs from HLA-typed donors. Findings and caveats of the study: The authors later found most CMV-associated TCR beta chains appeared HLA-restricted. Some TCR beta chains (around 180 of them) were listed as cytomegalovirus-associated.

The CDR3 length is 12 residues. Losses at the gene ends were 9 bases for V and 3 bases for J; bases not matched to a gene: 3. Germline loops: CDR1 SNHLY, CDR2 FYNNEI. The primer mix had 60 Vbeta and 13 Jbeta primers. Produced via immunoSEQ multiplex PCR; TCRdb's table is partial and in-frame only. The table includes about 76,000 clones, roughly 82% detected once. The chain is built from TRBV2 and TRBJ2-7; TRBD1 aligns across 9 bases. The sequenced material came from PBMCs. This clonotype was sampled from a male donor in good health and CMV-seropositive. CDR3 nucleotide sequence: TGTGCCAGAGGGACAGGGAACTACGAGCAGTACTTC. As protein: CARGTGNYEQYF.